Below, one TCR beta chain is given with its context. Its specificity is not known. This entry comes from a study of blood T cells in healthy people across ages. The CDR3 spans 15 residues. The V end lost 1 base, the J end lost 4 bases, and 13 bases lay between the germline ends. Germline assignment: CDR1 SEHNR and CDR2 FQNEAQ (reference sequence). A second about 6 to 12 cycle PCR used barcoded and J-beta primers. A template-switch adaptor that had 12 random nucleotides put a tag on each cDNA molecule. TCRdb ran MiXCR on the 5' RACE reads and lists one entry per CDR3 protein. The sample includes hundreds of thousands of distinct CDR3 sequences, over 40% of them seen just once. Study-level results: Any conclusive comparison of naive versus antigen-experienced cells was prevented by using unsorted PBMCs.

The material sequenced was blood. The chain uses TRBV7-9 and TRBJ2-5; D might be TRBD2 (5 bases). This TCR was recovered from an elderly woman in good health. The CDR3 spells CASSLGGILGETQYF. As DNA, the CDR3 is TGTGCCAGCAGCTTAGGAGGGATATTGGGAGAGACCCAGTACTTC.